This section outlines one TCR beta chain sequence together with its context. The entry originates in a study of blood T cell repertoires in COVID-19. Assay used: immunoSEQ multiplex PCR; TCRdb lists only in-frame clones, some missing. The sample contains some 150,000 clones, approximately 90% of which appear only once. This clonotype originated in a middle-aged woman with acute or convalescent COVID-19. What was sequenced was peripheral blood.

DNA for the CDR3: TGTGCCAGCTCGCAATTTGGGACAGAAAATTCACCCCTCCACTTT. Translated, it gives CASSQFGTENSPLHF. V and J are TRBV6-5 and TRBJ1-6, with 7 positions matching TRBD1. The germline V gene has CDR1 MNHEY and CDR2 SVGAGI. This CDR3 comprises 15 residues. V dropped 8 bases and J dropped 7; count of bases not matched to a gene: 11.